Below, 23 T cell receptor beta chains from the same sample are listed, as sequenced in a study of CD8+ T cells in alopecia areata. Extraction of RNA preceded its reverse transcription into cDNA, which served as the sequencing template. Some clones are missing from TCRdb's copy, which holds only in-frame ones; the method was immunoSEQ multiplex PCR. The sample has fewer than 250,000 clones; 64% are singletons. The treatment here: oral pan-JAK inhibitor, 5-10 mg twice daily. Sample: CD4+ T cells sorted from blood, taken at roughly week 49, from a patient treated with tofacitinib. The receptors were gathered from a human donor with alopecia areata.

The rearrangement links TRBV10-3 to TRBJ2-1, with 9 bases matching TRBD1. The length of the CDR3 is 14 residues. Germline CDR1 reads ENHRY; CDR2 reads SYGVKD. The V segment lost 6 bases and the J segment 6 bases; nucleotides outside the gene matches: 6. CDR3 amino acids: CAISWDRESNEQFF. CDR3 DNA sequence: TGTGCCATCAGCTGGGACAGGGAATCCAATGAGCAGTTCTTC.

This clone was detected once. The chain carries TRBV7-9 and TRBJ1-5; a weak D match, TRBD1 (5 bases). CDR1 and CDR2 from the germline V gene are SEHNR and FQNEAQ (reference sequence). The CDR3 length is 13 residues. Trimming left V 4 bases short and J 5 bases short, with 9 bases between. This CDR3 is CASSSRGDQPQHF. CDR3 DNA sequence: TGTGCCAGCAGCTCACGGGGGGATCAGCCCCAGCATTTT.

There are a few counts of this clone. The chain recombines TRBV5-4 with TRBJ2-3; the match to TRBD1 covers 9 bases. This CDR3 has 14 residues. V dropped 7 bases and J dropped 2; count of bases not matched to a gene: 5. Germline CDR1 SGHNT, CDR2 YYREEE (reference sequence). In DNA form, the CDR3 reads TGTGCCAGCGGCCGGGACAGGGCCACAGATACGCAGTATTTT. Its translation is CASGRDRATDTQYF.

This clone came up a few times. The chain recombines TRBV7-2 with TRBJ2-1, with a weak D call TRBD2 (6 bases). Per germline, CDR1 SGHTA and CDR2 FQGNSA. V lost 5 bases and J 7 bases, leaving 18 bases between the germline ends. The CDR3 length is 15 residues. CDR3 protein: CASSQLRGALNEQFF. As DNA, the CDR3 is TGTGCCAGCAGCCAACTGCGCGGGGCCTTAAATGAGCAGTTCTTC.

On this clone: This specimen includes other DNA sequences encoding the same CDR3. The chain links TRBV7-3 to TRBJ2-6; D call uncertain. V shed 5 bases and J shed 4 bases, with 9 bases lying between them. This CDR3 has 14 residues. The germline V gene has CDR1 SGHTA and CDR2 FQGTGA. The CDR3 region has the DNA TGTGCCAGCAGCCCATCCGGGGGGGCCAACGTCCTGACTTTC. Its translation is CASSPSGGANVLTF.

This clone has just a few counts. The V call is TRBV15, the J call TRBJ2-4; TRBD1 matches 7 bases. Germline V gene lookup returns CDR1 LNHNV and CDR2 YYDKDF (reference sequence). CDR3 length equals 12 residues. V was clipped by 6 bases and J by 7 bases; unmatched bases: 3. CDR3 nucleotides: TGTGCCACCAGTGACAGGGCCAACATTCAGTACTTC. Amino acid sequence: CATSDRANIQYF. The whole variable domain, filled in from reference TRBV15 and TRBJ2-4, reads DAMVIQNPRYQVTQFGKPVTLSCSQTLNHNVMYWYQQKSSQAPKLLFHYYDKDFNNEADTPDNFQSRRPNTSFCFLDIRSPGLGDTAMYLCATSDRANIQYFGAGTRLSVL.

This clone has just one count. The chain uses TRBV30 and TRBJ1-4; D is possibly TRBD1 (5 bases). V was clipped by 3 bases and J by 8 bases, with 10 bases between them. In germline, CDR1 is GTSNPN, CDR2 SVGIG (reference sequence). The CDR3 has 12 residues. As DNA, the CDR3 is TGTGCCTGGAGCAATACAGGCGAAAAACTGTTTTTT. Translation: CAWSNTGEKLFF. The complete variable domain, with remaining parts taken from reference TRBV30 and TRBJ1-4, reads SQTIHQWPATLVQPVGSPLSLECTVEGTSNPNLYWYRQAAGRGLQLLFYSVGIGQISSEVPQNLSASRPQDRQFILSSKKLLLSDSGFYLCAWSNTGEKLFFGSGTQLSVL.

J is TRBJ2-1 and V is TRBV14; TRBD1 matches at 7 bases. The CDR3 totals 14 residues. V was clipped by 4 bases and J by 8 bases; unmatched bases: 8. CDR1 is SGHDN, CDR2 FVKESK, per germline. CDR3 region: CASSPRTGIDEQFF. CDR3 DNA: TGTGCCAGCAGCCCCAGGACAGGTATCGATGAGCAGTTCTTC.

V gene TRBV29-1 combines with J gene TRBJ2-2; TRBD1 agrees at 7 bases. The CDR3 has 13 residues. The V and J ends lost 3 bases and 4 bases, in that order; junction bases with no gene match: 2. Germline CDR1 is SQVTM and CDR2 is ANQGSEA. CDR3 in amino acids: CSVDWTGTGELFF. CDR3 nucleotide sequence: TGCAGCGTTGACTGGACAGGCACCGGGGAGCTGTTTTTT.

The DNA for the CDR3 is TGTGCCAGCAGTGTCCGACTAGCGGGTGACACCGGGGAGCTGTTTTTT. It is translated as CASSVRLAGDTGELFF. This sequence joins TRBV2 and TRBJ2-2; 10 bases line up with TRBD2. This CDR3 has 16 residues. The J segment lost 3 bases and the V segment lost 4 bases, leaving 5 bases of the junction unmatched. Germline values: CDR1 SNHLY, CDR2 FYNNEI.

V usage is TRBV6-6 and J usage is TRBJ1-2; TRBD1 might be the D (5 bases). The V gene lost 6 bases and the J gene lost 8 bases, with 22 bases spanning the gap. Looked up from germline, CDR1 is MNHNY and CDR2 is SVGAGI (reference sequence). CDR3 length equals 15 residues. The CDR3 sequence: CASSLALEGPRGYTF. CDR3 sequence (DNA): TGTGCCAGCAGCCTGGCCCTTGAGGGGCCGCGGGGCTACACCTTC.

The CDR3 is CSVARFPGQGYSYEQYF. The CDR3 region has the DNA TGCAGCGTTGCGAGGTTCCCGGGACAGGGCTACTCCTACGAGCAGTACTTC. This chain connects TRBV29-1 to TRBJ2-7; 9 bases fit TRBD1. The V gene end was trimmed by 4 bases and the J gene end by 0 bases; junction bases not matched to a gene: 13. Germline lookup yields CDR1 SQVTM and CDR2 ANQGSEA. The CDR3 is 17 amino acids.

V gene TRBV5-1 combines with J gene TRBJ1-2; TRBD1 is a possible D gene (5 bases). V was clipped by 2 bases and J by 3 bases, with 17 bases between them. This CDR3 contains 16 residues. Germline V CDR1 and CDR2: SGHRS, YFSETQ. The CDR3 coding sequence is TGCGCCAGCAGCTTCGAGGGGCCGCAGTCTCACTATGGCTACACCTTC. Residues: CASSFEGPQSHYGYTF.

This chain joins TRBV7-2 and TRBJ2-5, with 8 bases lining up with TRBD2. The CDR3 loop spans 15 amino acids. Germline trimming cut 0 bases from V and 4 bases from J; bases unmatched to any gene: 4. Germline V gene data show CDR1 as SGHTA and CDR2 as FQGNSA. CDR3 DNA sequence: TGTGCCAGCAGCTTAGCGGGACTAGGTTCAGAGACCCAGTACTTC. Protein: CASSLAGLGSETQYF.

The J gene is TRBJ1-2, the V gene TRBV30; no reliable D call. V shed 4 bases and J shed 4 bases, with 25 bases lying between them. In germline, CDR1 is GTSNPN, CDR2 SVGIG (reference sequence). This CDR3 is 17 amino acids long. CDR3 region: CAWTYPYPRAMGYGYTF. The CDR3, as DNA: TGTGCCTGGACCTATCCTTACCCGCGGGCAATGGGCTATGGCTACACCTTC.

This rearrangement joins TRBV30 to TRBJ2-2; tentative D call: TRBD1 (5 bases). Germline-derived CDR1 and CDR2 are GTSNPN and SVGIG (reference sequence). This CDR3 contains 15 residues. V lost 0 bases and J 4 bases, leaving 12 bases between the germline ends. The CDR3 loop is CAWSVVTETTGELFF. CDR3 bases: TGTGCCTGGAGTGTGGTGACAGAAACCACCGGGGAGCTGTTTTTT.

Details on this clone: Mismatch with germline at one junction end may stem from a read error. The V and J genes are TRBV7-2 and TRBJ2-1, with D possibly matching TRBD2 (5 bases). This CDR3 comprises 13 residues. The germline CDR1 and CDR2 sequences are SGHTA and FQGNSA. This CDR3 is CASSQDLFGERIF. For the CDR3, the DNA is TGCGCCAGCAGCCAAGATCTATTTGGGGAGAGGATCTTC. The full variable domain, in which reference TRBV7-2 and TRBJ2-1 provide the parts outside the CDR3, is GAGVSQSPSNKVTEKGKDVELRCDPISGHTALYWYRQSLGQGLEFLIYFQGNSAPDKSGLPSDRFSAERTGGSVSTLTIQRTQQEDSAVYLCASSQDLFGERIFGPGTRLTVL.

The chain has TRBV9 and TRBJ2-1; 10 positions agree with TRBD2. Germline loops: CDR1 SGDLS, CDR2 YYNGEE. The CDR3 has 15 amino acids. V shed 0 bases, J shed 8 bases, and the junction held 5 bases outside the gene matches. This chain's CDR3 is CASSVVASGGDEQFF. CDR3 coding DNA: TGTGCCAGCAGCGTAGTGGCTAGCGGGGGCGATGAGCAGTTCTTC.

In this sample, this clone turned up a few times. V and J are TRBV29-1 and TRBJ2-1; D unresolved. Trimming took off 3 bases at V and 10 bases at J, with 10 bases between the two ends. The CDR3 totals 11 residues. CDR1 is SQVTM, CDR2 ANQGSEA, per germline. The CDR3 DNA sequence: TGCAGCGTTGACCCCCCGGAGGAGCAGTTCTTC. The encoded protein is CSVDPPEEQFF.

A few counts support this clone. The rearrangement uses TRBV7-2 and TRBJ2-1, with TRBD2 matching over 8 bases. J gave up 6 bases and V 3 bases, and 16 bases lay outside the gene matches. Germline V gene sequence: CDR1 SGHTA, CDR2 FQGNSA. This CDR3 is built from 18 residues. CDR3: CASSLINLSGGLINEQFF. Written as DNA, the CDR3 is TGTGCCAGCAGCTTGATAAATCTGAGCGGGGGATTAATCAATGAGCAGTTCTTC.

The chain employs TRBV4-3 and TRBJ2-2; 8 bases match TRBD1. In germline, CDR1 is LGHNA, CDR2 YSLEER. The trim removed 0 bases at V and 0 bases at J, leaving 3 bases unmatched. There are 17 residues in the CDR3. CDR3 nucleotide sequence: TGCGCCAGCAGCCAAGATTCAGGGGGCGCGAACACCGGGGAGCTGTTTTTT. Its protein product is CASSQDSGGANTGELFF.

The chain carries TRBV29-1 and TRBJ2-2, with D tentatively TRBD2 (6 bases). This CDR3 has 17 residues. Germline values: CDR1 SQVTM, CDR2 ANQGSEA. Between the trimmed V and J ends, which lost 5 bases and 0 bases, there was a span of 19 bases. The CDR3 protein is CSVSPRGPGPNTGELFF. CDR3 in DNA: TGCAGCGTTTCCCCGCGGGGCCCCGGACCGAACACCGGGGAGCTGTTTTTT.

The rearrangement joins TRBV29-1 to TRBJ1-2; the match to TRBD1 covers 8 bases. The CDR3 contains 15 residues. CDR1 is SQVTM, CDR2 ANQGSEA, per germline. The V gene end was trimmed by 6 bases and the J gene end by 2 bases; junction bases not matched to a gene: 11. CDR3 loop: CSVPGGLPLNYGYTF. Written as DNA, the CDR3 is TGCAGCGTCCCAGGGGGCCTCCCTCTGAACTATGGCTACACCTTC.